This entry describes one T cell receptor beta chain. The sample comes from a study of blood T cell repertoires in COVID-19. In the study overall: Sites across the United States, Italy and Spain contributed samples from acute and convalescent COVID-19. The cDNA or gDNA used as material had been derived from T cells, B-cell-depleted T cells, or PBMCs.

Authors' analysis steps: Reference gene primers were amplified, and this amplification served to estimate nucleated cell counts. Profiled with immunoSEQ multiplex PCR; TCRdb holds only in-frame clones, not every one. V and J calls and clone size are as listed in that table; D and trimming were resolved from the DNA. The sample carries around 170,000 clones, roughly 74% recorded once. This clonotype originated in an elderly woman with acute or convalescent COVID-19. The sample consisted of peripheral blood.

The CDR3 reads CASSYTGAATNEKLFF. As DNA, the CDR3 is TGCGCCAGCAGCTACACAGGGGCGGCTACTAATGAAAAACTGTTTTTT. The chain employs TRBV5-1 and TRBJ1-4; 7 bases align to TRBD1. This CDR3 has 16 residues. With V trimmed by 3 bases and J by 2 bases, 7 bases remained unmatched. Germline values: CDR1 SGHRS, CDR2 YFSETQ. The whole variable domain, remainder taken from reference TRBV5-1 and TRBJ1-4, is KAGVTQTPRYLIKTRGQQVTLSCSPISGHRSVSWYQQTPGQGLQFLFEYFSETQRNKGNFPGRFSGRQFSNSRSEMNVSTLELGDSALYLCASSYTGAATNEKLFFGSGTQLSVL.